The clone carrying this TCR beta chain was picked up one time. This specimen belongs to a study of blood T cells in healthy people across ages. CDR3 length: 15 amino acids. V gave up 4 bases and J gave up 2 bases; unmatched junction bases: 8. Germline V lookup: CDR1 LGHNA, CDR2 YSLEER. Alongside a J-beta primer mix, a sample-barcoded 5' primer served in a second PCR lasting roughly 6 to 11 cycles. Via MiXCR, TCRdb re-called the 5' RACE reads, giving one row per CDR3 protein. This table has 1,300,000 or so distinct CDR3 sequences, 55% to 75% appearing once. The receptor's source is a man aged 18 to 29 in good health. The chain carries TRBV4-3 and TRBJ2-7; the match to TRBD1 covers 7 bases. Sample: blood. The CDR3 spells CASSRQGTAPYEQYF. The CDR3 bases are TGCGCCAGCAGCCGCCAAGGGACAGCCCCCTACGAGCAGTACTTC.